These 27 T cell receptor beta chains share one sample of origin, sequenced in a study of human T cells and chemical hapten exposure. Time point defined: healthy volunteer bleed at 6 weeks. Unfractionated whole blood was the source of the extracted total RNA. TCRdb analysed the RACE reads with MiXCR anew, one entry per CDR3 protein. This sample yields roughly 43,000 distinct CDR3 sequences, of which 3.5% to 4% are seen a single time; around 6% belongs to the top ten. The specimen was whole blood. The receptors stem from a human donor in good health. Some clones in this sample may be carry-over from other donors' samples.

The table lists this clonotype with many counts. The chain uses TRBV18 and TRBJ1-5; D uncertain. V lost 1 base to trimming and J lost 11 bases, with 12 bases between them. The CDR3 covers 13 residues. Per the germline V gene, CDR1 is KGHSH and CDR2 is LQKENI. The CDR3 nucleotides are TGTGCCAGCTCACCACAGGGCGGAGAAGCCCAGCATTTT. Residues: CASSPQGGEAQHF.

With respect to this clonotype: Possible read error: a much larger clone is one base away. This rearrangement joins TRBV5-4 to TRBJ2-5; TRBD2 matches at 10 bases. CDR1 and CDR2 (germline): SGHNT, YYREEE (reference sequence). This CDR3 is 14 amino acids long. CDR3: CVSSQREGLGTQYF. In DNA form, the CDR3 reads TGTGTCAGCAGCCAGCGGGAGGGCCTAGGGACCCAGTACTTC. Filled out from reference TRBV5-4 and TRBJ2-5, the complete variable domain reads ETGVTQSPTHLIKTRGQQVTLRCSSQSGHNTVSWYQQALGQGPQFIFQYYREEENGRGNFPPRFSGLQFPNYSSELNVNALELDDSALYLCVSSQREGLGTQYFGPGTRLLVL.

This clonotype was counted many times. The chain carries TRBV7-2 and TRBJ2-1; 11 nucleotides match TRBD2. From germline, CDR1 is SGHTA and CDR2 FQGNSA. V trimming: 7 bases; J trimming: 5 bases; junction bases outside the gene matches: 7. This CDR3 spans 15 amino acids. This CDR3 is CASTIAGGPDNEQFF. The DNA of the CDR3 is TGTGCCAGCACCATAGCGGGAGGGCCTGACAATGAGCAGTTCTTC.

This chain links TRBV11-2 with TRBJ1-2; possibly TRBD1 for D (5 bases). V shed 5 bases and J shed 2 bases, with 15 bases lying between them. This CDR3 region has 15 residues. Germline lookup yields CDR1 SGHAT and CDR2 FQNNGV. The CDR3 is CASSPLPGPNYGYTF. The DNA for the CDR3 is TGTGCCAGCAGCCCTCTCCCGGGACCGAACTATGGCTACACCTTC.

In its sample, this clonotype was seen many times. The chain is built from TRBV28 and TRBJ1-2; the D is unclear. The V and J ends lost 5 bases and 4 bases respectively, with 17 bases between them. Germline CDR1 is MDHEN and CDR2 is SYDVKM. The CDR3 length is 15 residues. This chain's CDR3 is CASSTHSGKTYGYTF. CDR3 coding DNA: TGTGCCAGCAGTACCCACAGCGGGAAGACCTATGGCTACACCTTC.

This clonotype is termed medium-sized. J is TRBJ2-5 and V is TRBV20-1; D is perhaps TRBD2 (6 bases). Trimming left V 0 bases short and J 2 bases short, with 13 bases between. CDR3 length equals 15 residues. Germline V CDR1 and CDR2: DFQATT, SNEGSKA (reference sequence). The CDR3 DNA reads TGCAGTGCTAGAGATGGTCGGGGGTCACAAGAGACCCAGTACTTC. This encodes CSARDGRGSQETQYF.

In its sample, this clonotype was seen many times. CDR3 nucleotides: TGTGCCAGCAGGACGGCGAACACCGGGGAGCTGTTTTTT. Protein product: CASRTANTGELFF. The rearrangement uses TRBV9 and TRBJ2-2; D unresolved. Germline-derived CDR1 and CDR2 are SGDLS and YYNGEE. This CDR3 comprises 13 residues. V shed 5 bases and J shed 0 bases, with 5 bases lying between them.

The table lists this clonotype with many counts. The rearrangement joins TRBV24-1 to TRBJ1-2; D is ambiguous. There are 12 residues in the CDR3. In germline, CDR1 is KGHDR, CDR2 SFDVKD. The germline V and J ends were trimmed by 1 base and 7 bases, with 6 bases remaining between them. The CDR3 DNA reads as TGTGCCACCAGTGATTTATTCAGTGGCTACACCTTC. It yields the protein CATSDLFSGYTF.

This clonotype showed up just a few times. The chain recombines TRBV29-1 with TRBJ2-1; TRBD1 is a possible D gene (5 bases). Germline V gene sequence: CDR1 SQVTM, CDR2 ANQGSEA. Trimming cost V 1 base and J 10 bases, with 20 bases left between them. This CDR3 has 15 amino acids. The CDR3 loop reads CSVEGMHSRDPEQFF. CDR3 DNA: TGCAGCGTTGAAGGGATGCATTCCAGGGATCCCGAGCAGTTCTTC.

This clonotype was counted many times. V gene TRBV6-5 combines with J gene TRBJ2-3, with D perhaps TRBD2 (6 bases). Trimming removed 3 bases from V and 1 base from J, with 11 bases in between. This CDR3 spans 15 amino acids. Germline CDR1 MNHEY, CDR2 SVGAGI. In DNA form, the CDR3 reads TGTGCCAGCAGTTATGTAGCGGTACGCACAGATACGCAGTATTTT. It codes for CASSYVAVRTDTQYF.

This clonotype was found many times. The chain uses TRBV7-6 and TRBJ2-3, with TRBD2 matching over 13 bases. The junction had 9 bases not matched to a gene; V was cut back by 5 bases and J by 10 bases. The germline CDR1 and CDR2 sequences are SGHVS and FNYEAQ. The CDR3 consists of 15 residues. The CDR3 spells CASSAGLAGNPAQYF. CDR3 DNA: TGTGCCAGCAGCGCGGGACTAGCGGGAAACCCGGCGCAGTATTTT.

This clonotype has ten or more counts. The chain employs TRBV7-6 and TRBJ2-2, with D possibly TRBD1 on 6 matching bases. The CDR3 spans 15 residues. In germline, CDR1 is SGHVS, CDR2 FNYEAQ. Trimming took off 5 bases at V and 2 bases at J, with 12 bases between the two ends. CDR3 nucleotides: TGTGCCAGCAGCCCAACAGGGTTAAACACCGGGGAGCTGTTTTTT. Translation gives CASSPTGLNTGELFF.

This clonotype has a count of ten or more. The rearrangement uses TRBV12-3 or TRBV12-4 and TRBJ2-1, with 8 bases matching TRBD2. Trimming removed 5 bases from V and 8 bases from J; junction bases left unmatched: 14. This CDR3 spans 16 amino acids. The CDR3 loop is CASSPALAGSRDEQFF. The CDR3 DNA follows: TGTGCCAGCAGTCCCGCCTTAGCGGGATCTCGGGATGAGCAGTTCTTC.

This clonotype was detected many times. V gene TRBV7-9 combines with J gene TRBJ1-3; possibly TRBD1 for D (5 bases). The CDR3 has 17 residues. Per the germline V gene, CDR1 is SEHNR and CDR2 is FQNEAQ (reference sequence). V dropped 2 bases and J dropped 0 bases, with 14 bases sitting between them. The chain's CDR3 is CASSLHHETASGNTIYF. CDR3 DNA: TGTGCCAGCAGCTTACACCACGAGACAGCCTCTGGAAACACCATATATTTT. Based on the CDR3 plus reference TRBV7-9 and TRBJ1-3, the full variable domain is DTGVSQNPRHKITKRGQNVTFRCDPISEHNRLYWYRQTLGQGPEFLTYFQNEAQLEKSRLLSDRFSAERPKGSFSTLEIQRTEQGDSAMYLCASSLHHETASGNTIYFGEGSWLTVV.

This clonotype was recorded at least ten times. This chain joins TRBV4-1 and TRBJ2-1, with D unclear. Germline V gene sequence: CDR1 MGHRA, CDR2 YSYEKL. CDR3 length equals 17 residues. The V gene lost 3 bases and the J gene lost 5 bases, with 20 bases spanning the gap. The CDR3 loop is CASSQLLVPPPHNEQFF. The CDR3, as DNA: TGCGCCAGCAGCCAGCTATTAGTCCCTCCACCCCACAATGAGCAGTTCTTC.

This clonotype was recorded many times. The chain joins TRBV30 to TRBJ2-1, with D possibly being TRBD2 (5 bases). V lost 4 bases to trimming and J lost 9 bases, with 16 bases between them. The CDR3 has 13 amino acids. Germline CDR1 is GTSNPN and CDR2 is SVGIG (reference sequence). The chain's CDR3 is CAWNGFEGTEQFF. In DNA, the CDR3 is TGTGCCTGGAATGGATTCGAGGGAACTGAGCAGTTCTTC.

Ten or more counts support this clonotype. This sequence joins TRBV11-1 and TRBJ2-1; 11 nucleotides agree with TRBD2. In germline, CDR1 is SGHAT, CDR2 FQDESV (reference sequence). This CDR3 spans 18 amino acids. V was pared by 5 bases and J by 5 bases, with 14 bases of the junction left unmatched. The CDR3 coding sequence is TGTGCCAGCAGCCTCCGGAGGCTGACTAGCGGGATTGACAATGAGCAGTTCTTC. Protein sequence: CASSLRRLTSGIDNEQFF.

The CDR3 loop is CASSPGQGGKNIQYF. The CDR3 coding sequence is TGTGCCAGCAGCCCTGGACAGGGCGGCAAAAACATTCAGTACTTC. The J gene is TRBJ2-4, the V gene TRBV7-9, with 8 positions matching TRBD1. V shed 5 bases and J 3 bases; nucleotides not matched to a gene: 6. The germline CDR1 and CDR2 sequences are SEHNR and FQNEAQ (reference sequence). CDR3 length: 15 residues.

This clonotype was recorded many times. Written as DNA, the CDR3 is TGCGCCAGCAGGTCAGCGGGACAGGTCACAGATACGCAGTATTTT. Translating it yields CASRSAGQVTDTQYF. This chain joins TRBV5-1 and TRBJ2-3; D is perhaps TRBD1 (8 bases). In germline, CDR1 is SGHRS, CDR2 YFSETQ. Trimming stripped 5 bases from V and 2 bases from J, with 15 bases between. CDR3 length equals 15 residues.

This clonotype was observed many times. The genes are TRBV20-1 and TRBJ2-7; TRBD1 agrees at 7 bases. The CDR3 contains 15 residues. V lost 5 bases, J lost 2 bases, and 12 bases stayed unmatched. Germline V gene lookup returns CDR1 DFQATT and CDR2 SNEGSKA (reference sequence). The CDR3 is CSAANLPGQTYEQYF. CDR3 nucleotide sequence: TGCAGTGCTGCCAATCTCCCGGGACAGACCTACGAGCAGTACTTC.

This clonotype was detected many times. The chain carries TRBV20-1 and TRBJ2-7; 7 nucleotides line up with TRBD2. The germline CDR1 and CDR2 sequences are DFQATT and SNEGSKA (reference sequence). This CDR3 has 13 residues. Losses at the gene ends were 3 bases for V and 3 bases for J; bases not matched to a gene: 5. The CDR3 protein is CSASDREDYEQYF. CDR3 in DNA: TGCAGTGCTAGCGATCGGGAGGACTACGAGCAGTACTTC.

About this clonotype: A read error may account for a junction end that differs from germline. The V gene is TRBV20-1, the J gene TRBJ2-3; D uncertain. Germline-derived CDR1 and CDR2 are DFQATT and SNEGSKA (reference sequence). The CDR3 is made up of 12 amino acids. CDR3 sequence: CSARDEKDTQYF. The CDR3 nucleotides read TGCAGTGCGAGAGACGAGAAAGATACGCAGTATTTT.

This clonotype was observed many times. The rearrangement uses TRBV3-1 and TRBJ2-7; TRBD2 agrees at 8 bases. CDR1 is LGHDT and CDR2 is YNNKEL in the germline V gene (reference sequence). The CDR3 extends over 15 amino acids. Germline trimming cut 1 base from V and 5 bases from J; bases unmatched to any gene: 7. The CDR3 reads CASSQAPGLVDEQYF. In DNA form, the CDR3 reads TGTGCCAGCAGCCAAGCCCCGGGACTAGTTGACGAGCAGTACTTC.

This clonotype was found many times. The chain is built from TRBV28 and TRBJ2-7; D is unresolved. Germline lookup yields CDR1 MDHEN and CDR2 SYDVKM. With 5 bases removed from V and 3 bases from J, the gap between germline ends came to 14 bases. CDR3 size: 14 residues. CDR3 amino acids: CASSPVGVNYEQYF. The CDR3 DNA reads TGTGCCAGCAGTCCCGTTGGGGTTAACTACGAGCAGTACTTC.

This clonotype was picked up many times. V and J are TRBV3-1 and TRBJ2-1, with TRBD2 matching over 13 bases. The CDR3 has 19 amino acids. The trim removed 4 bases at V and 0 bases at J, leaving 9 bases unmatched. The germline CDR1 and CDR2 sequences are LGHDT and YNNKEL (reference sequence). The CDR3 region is CASSLPGLAGINSYNEQFF. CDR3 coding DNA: TGTGCCAGCAGCCTTCCGGGACTAGCGGGAATAAACTCCTACAATGAGCAGTTCTTC.

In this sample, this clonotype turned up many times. The CDR3 nucleotides read TGTGCCAGCATTAGGAGTCTAGCCAAAAACATTCAGTACTTC. This encodes CASIRSLAKNIQYF. This chain links TRBV2 with TRBJ2-4, with D unclear. V was clipped by 7 bases and J by 0 bases, with 10 bases between them. This CDR3 contains 14 residues. Germline V CDR1 and CDR2: SNHLY, FYNNEI.

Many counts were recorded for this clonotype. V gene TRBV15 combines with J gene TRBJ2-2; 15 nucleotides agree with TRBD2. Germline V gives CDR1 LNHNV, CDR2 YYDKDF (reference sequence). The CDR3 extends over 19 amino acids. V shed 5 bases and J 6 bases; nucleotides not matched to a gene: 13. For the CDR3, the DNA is TGTGCCACCAGCTCCAGGACTAGCGGGAGGGCCCGAACGTCCGGGGAGCTGTTTTTT. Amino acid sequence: CATSSRTSGRARTSGELFF.